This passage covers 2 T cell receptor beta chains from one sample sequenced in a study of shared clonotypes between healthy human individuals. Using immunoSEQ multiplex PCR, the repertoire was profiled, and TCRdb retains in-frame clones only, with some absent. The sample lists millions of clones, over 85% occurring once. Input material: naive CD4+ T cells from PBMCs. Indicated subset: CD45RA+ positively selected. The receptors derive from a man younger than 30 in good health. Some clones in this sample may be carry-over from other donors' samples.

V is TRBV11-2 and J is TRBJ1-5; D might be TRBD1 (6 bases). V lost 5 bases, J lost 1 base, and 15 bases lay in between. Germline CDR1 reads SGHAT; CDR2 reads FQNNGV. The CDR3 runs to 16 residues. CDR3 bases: TGTGCCAGCAGCCTGCTAGGACAGCAGAGCAATCAGCCCCAGCATTTT. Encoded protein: CASSLLGQQSNQPQHF. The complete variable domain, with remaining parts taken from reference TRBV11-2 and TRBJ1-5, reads EAGVAQSPRYKIIEKRQSVAFWCNPISGHATLYWYQQILGQGPKLLIQFQNNGVVDDSQLPKDRFSAERLKGVDSTLKIQPAKLEDSAVYLCASSLLGQQSNQPQHFGDGTRLSIL.

The DNA for the CDR3 is TGTGCCATTTTGGAGGACAGGGCACATGGCTACACCTTC. Its translation is CAILEDRAHGYTF. V gene TRBV10-3 combines with J gene TRBJ1-2; the match to TRBD1 covers 8 bases. The CDR3 length is 13 residues. CDR1 and CDR2 from the germline V gene are ENHRY and SYGVKD. Germline trimming cut 9 bases from V and 6 bases from J; bases unmatched to any gene: 9.